Described below is a single T cell receptor (beta chain) sequence and its context. Its target antigen remains unknown. No base quality information exists; no much larger clone differs at one position. This entry comes from a study of T cells after yellow fever vaccination (dated by TCRdb to about 2019). The study in broad terms: The SMART-Seq v4 Ultra Low Input RNA kit was used to prepare libraries from fractions with low cell numbers. Bulk TCR alpha and beta repertoires were sequenced longitudinally to track T-cell clones before and after primary and booster YFV17D yellow fever vaccination. The cohort comprised two healthy male donors, one aged 18 to 30 and one aged 30 to 40 years. Blood samples were taken at several timepoints before and after primary and secondary immunization, and bulk PBMC replicates and cell subsets were isolated.

The sample's treatment or condition label is to be understood as: live attenuated yellow fever vaccine strain. At each blood-draw timepoint, two biological replicates of bulk PBMCs were obtained. PBMCs were isolated from peripheral blood using a standard Ficoll-Paque protocol. TriZol was used to extract RNA from bulk PBMCs, from CD4 and CD8 fractions, and from dextramer-positive and dextramer-negative fractions. The study at large found these results: The study included only a couple of donors, which limits how far the findings can be generalized. FACS-sorted repertoires could contain abundant contaminating clonotypes from the bulk population, so computational filtering was required. After the booster, most clones that had expanded after primary vaccination were detected again (almost 97% of CD4 and over 75% of CD8), suggesting broad maintenance of memory. A small share of clonotypes was detected in both CD4 and CD8 compartments, with the overlap likely arising from convergent recombination. Compared with the primary T-cell response, the secondary T-cell response was faster but weaker, reaching its peak on day 5 rather than on day 15.

Synthesis of TCR cDNA relied on 5'RACE template switching, a step that introduced a universal primer site along with unique molecular identifiers. Priming for cDNA synthesis came from both the TCR alpha and TCR beta constant segments. Library amplification involved two PCR steps, and the second step added sample barcodes and sequencing adapters. Libraries were sequenced on Illumina HiSeq 2500 (2x100 bp) or NovaSeq (2x150 bp). The paper's data handling went like this. Demultiplexing of reads and collapsing into UMI consensus sequences were performed with MIGEC, and V(D)J alignment was carried out with MiXCR. Vaccine-responding clonotypes were defined with edgeR using replicate PBMC samples, requiring FDR below 0.01 and a log2 fold change above 5 up to day 15. Each bulk clonotype received a CD4 or CD8 identity based on whether the sequenced CD4 or CD8 repertoire contained that clonotype at higher abundance. Starting from the raw public reads, TCRdb applied fastp trimming at Q25, assembled clones with MiXCR and retained in-frame beta chains. Every CDR3 protein is listed once, alongside the most common genes and DNA of its rows. What appears here as the V and J calls and clone size reflects TCRdb's work, not the paper's. The sample table shows roughly 310,000 distinct CDR3 sequences, and approximately 9% are seen once. The ten biggest clones cover more than 15% of the sample.

This receptor was identified in a young man who received the YFV17D yellow fever vaccine. This material consisted of PBMCs, taken on the day of the first yellow fever vaccination.

The nucleotide sequence is given as TGCAGCGTTCCCAAGGAGGCAGGGTACAATGAGCAGTTCTTC. Translated, this is CSVPKEAGYNEQFF. The chain uses TRBV29-1 and TRBJ2-1; the D region may be TRBD1 or TRBD2, each matching 5 bases equally. Taken from the germline V gene, the CDR1 and CDR2 loops are SQVTM and ANQGSEA. Including cysteine and phenylalanine, the CDR3 has 14 amino acids. Of the read, only the CDR3 DNA is kept; its 42 bases are in frame from base 1. V is clipped by 5 bases and J by 4 bases, and the sequence between their germline boundaries is 15 bases long.